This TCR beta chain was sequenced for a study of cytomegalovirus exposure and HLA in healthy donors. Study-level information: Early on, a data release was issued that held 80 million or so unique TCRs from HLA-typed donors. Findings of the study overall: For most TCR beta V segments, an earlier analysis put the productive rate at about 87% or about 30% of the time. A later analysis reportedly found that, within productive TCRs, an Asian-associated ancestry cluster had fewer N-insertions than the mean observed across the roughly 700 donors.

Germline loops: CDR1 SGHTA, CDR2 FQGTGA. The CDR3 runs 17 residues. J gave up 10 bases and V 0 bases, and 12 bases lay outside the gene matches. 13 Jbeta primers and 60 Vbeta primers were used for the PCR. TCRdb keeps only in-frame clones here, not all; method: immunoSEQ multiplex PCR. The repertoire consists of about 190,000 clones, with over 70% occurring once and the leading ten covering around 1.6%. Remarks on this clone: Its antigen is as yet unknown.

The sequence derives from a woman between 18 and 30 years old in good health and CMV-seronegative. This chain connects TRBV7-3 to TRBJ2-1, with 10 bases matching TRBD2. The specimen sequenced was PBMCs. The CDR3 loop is CASSLTPASGSRTEQFF. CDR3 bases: TGTGCCAGCAGCTTAACGCCGGCTAGCGGGAGTAGGACAGAGCAGTTCTTC.